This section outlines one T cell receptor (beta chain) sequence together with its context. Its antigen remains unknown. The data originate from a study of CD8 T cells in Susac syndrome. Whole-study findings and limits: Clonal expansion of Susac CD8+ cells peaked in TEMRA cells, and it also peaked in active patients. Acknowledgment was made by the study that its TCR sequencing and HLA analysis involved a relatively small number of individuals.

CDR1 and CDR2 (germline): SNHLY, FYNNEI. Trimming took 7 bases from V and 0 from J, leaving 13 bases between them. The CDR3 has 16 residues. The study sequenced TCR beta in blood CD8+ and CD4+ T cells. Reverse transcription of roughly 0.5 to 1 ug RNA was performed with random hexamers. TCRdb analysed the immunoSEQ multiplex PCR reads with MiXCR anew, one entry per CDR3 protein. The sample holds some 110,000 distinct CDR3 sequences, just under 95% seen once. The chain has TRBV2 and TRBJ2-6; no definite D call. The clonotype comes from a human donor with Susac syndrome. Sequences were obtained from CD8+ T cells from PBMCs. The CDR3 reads CASTEGIGSGANVLTF. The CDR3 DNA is TGTGCCAGCACCGAAGGTATAGGCTCTGGGGCCAACGTCCTGACTTTC.